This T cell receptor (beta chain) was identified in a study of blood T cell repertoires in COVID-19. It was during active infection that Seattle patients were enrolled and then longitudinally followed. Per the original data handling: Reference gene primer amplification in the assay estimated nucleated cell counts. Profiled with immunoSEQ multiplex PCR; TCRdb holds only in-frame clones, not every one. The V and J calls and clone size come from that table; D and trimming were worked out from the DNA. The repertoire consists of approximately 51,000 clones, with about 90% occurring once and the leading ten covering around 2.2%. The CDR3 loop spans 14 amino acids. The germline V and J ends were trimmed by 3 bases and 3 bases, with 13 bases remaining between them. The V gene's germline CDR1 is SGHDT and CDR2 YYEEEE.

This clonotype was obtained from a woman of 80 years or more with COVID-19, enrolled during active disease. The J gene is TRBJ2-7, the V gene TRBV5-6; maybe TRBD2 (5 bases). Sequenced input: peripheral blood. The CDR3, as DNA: TGTGCCAGCAGCTGGACGGGAAAAAACTACGAGCAGTACTTC. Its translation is CASSWTGKNYEQYF.